One sample yielded the 15 T cell receptor beta chains listed below, sequenced in a study of blood T cell repertoires in COVID-19. The protocol was immunoSEQ multiplex PCR, while the TCRdb copy is restricted to in-frame clones and leaves out a portion. The sample has around 180,000 clones, approximately 87% seen once. Sequenced: peripheral blood. All receptors come from a man aged 65 to 85 with active or convalescent COVID-19.

CDR3: CASSWGDRAGYTF. The CDR3 DNA sequence: TGCGCCAGCAGCTGGGGGGACAGGGCCGGCTACACCTTC. The chain employs TRBV5-1 and TRBJ1-2; TRBD1 aligns across 9 bases. In germline, CDR1 is SGHRS, CDR2 YFSETQ. The V segment lost 3 bases and the J segment 8 bases; nucleotides outside the gene matches: 5. The CDR3 has 13 residues.

This chain connects TRBV28 to TRBJ1-1, with D possibly matching TRBD1 (6 bases). Germline loops: CDR1 MDHEN, CDR2 SYDVKM. There are 13 residues in the CDR3. Trimming left V 6 bases short and J 3 bases short, with 11 bases between. The CDR3: CASSSGTHTEAFF. CDR3 DNA sequence: TGTGCCAGCAGCTCTGGGACACACACTGAAGCTTTCTTT.

J is TRBJ1-3 and V is TRBV11-2; D may be TRBD1 (5 bases). Germline loops: CDR1 SGHAT, CDR2 FQNNGV. The V gene lost 4 bases and the J gene lost 4 bases, with 17 bases spanning the gap. The CDR3 length is 16 residues. In nucleotides, the CDR3 is TGTGCCAGCAGCTGGGACTTAGGGATTACGGGAAACACCATATATTTT. This sequence encodes CASSWDLGITGNTIYF. Full variable domain (missing parts from reference TRBV11-2 and TRBJ1-3): EAGVAQSPRYKIIEKRQSVAFWCNPISGHATLYWYQQILGQGPKLLIQFQNNGVVDDSQLPKDRFSAERLKGVDSTLKIQPAKLEDSAVYLCASSWDLGITGNTIYFGEGSWLTVV.

The chain combines TRBV15 with TRBJ2-2; D is possibly TRBD1 (6 bases). Germline loops: CDR1 LNHNV, CDR2 YYDKDF (reference sequence). This CDR3 has 14 residues. V gave up 4 bases and J gave up 3 bases, with 9 bases separating them. As DNA, the CDR3 is TGTGCCACCAGCAACAGGGTGCACACCGGGGAGCTGTTTTTT. This encodes CATSNRVHTGELFF.

The chain is built from TRBV6-2 or TRBV6-3 and TRBJ2-3; 13 bases map to TRBD2. CDR3 length equals 16 residues. Germline CDR1 reads MNHEY; CDR2 reads SVGEGT. V dropped 6 bases and J dropped 2; count of bases not matched to a gene: 5. CDR3 in DNA: TGTGCCAGCAGCCCTACTAGCGGGAGGGTCACAGATACGCAGTATTTT. Translation gives CASSPTSGRVTDTQYF.

The chain employs TRBV14 and TRBJ2-2; weak D call: TRBD2 (6 bases). Between the trimmed V and J ends, which lost 5 bases and 7 bases, there was a span of 17 bases. The CDR3 contains 15 residues. Germline CDR1 SGHDN, CDR2 FVKESK. DNA of the CDR3: TGTGCCAGCAGCTACACGGCGGGGATCGACGGGGAGCTGTTTTTT. This translates into CASSYTAGIDGELFF.

The chain employs TRBV19 and TRBJ1-3, with 10 positions matching TRBD1. Unmatched junction bases numbered 2, after V lost 3 bases and J lost 3 bases. The CDR3 covers 15 residues. CDR1 is LNHDA, CDR2 SQIVND, per germline (reference sequence). Here the CDR3 reads CASSMRDRGGNTIYF. In DNA, the CDR3 is TGTGCCAGTAGTATGCGGGACAGGGGTGGAAACACCATATATTTT. Together with reference TRBV19 and TRBJ1-3, the CDR3 gives the full variable domain: DGGITQSPKYLFRKEGQNVTLSCEQNLNHDAMYWYRQDPGQGLRLIYYSQIVNDFQKGDIAEGYSVSREKKESFPLTVTSAQKNPTAFYLCASSMRDRGGNTIYFGEGSWLTVV.

The chain joins TRBV3-1 (or the pseudogene TRBV3-2) to TRBJ2-7; D may be TRBD1 (5 bases). Trimming stripped 1 base from V and 6 bases from J, with 16 bases between. This CDR3 is built from 15 residues. Germline V gives CDR1 LGHDT, CDR2 YNNKEL (reference sequence). This chain's CDR3 is CASSQVKTVFSEQYF. The CDR3 nucleotides are TGTGCCAGCAGCCAAGTCAAGACAGTTTTTTCCGAGCAGTACTTC.

V and J are TRBV7-8 and TRBJ1-5; 11 nucleotides match TRBD1. Trimming took 5 bases from V and 7 from J; bases not matched to a gene: 7. The CDR3 spans 15 residues. CDR1 is SGHVS, CDR2 FQNEAQ, per germline. This CDR3 is CASSPGQGAGQPQHF. The CDR3 coding sequence is TGTGCCAGCAGCCCAGGACAGGGGGCTGGGCAGCCCCAGCATTTT. The entire variable domain, with the rest obtained from reference TRBV7-8 and TRBJ1-5, is as follows: GAGVSQSPRYKVAKRGQDVALRCDPISGHVSLFWYQQALGQGPEFLTYFQNEAQLDKSGLPSDRFFAERPEGSVSTLKIQRTQQEDSAVYLCASSPGQGAGQPQHFGDGTRLSIL.

This clone was recorded only once. The chain employs TRBV5-1 and TRBJ1-6; 9 bases fit TRBD1. CDR3 size: 16 residues. V gave up 1 base and J gave up 7 bases; unmatched junction bases: 6. Germline CDR1 SGHRS, CDR2 YFSETQ. The CDR3 is CASSLNSGQGNSPLHF. CDR3 DNA: TGCGCCAGCAGCTTGAACTCGGGACAGGGAAATTCACCCCTCCACTTT.

This chain links TRBV7-2 with TRBJ2-7, with 8 bases identical to TRBD1. The V gene end was trimmed by 4 bases and the J gene end by 6 bases; junction bases not matched to a gene: 11. CDR3 length equals 15 residues. From germline, CDR1 is SGHTA and CDR2 FQGNSA. CDR3 sequence (DNA): TGTGCCAGCAGCTCTCGATCAGGACAGGGCCGCGAGCAGTACTTC. This sequence encodes CASSSRSGQGREQYF.

The chain couples TRBV28 to TRBJ2-3, with a weak D call TRBD2 (5 bases). The CDR3 consists of 14 residues. V was clipped by 6 bases and J by 1 base, with 11 bases between them. Per the germline V gene, CDR1 is MDHEN and CDR2 is SYDVKM. The CDR3 here is CASSRRLRTDTQYF. In nucleotides, the CDR3 is TGTGCCAGCAGCCGTAGACTACGCACAGATACGCAGTATTTT.

The sample holds a few counts of this clone. This chain uses TRBV19 with TRBJ1-3; D is possibly TRBD1 (6 bases). V was clipped by 7 bases and J by 0 bases, with 16 bases between them. The length of the CDR3 is 16 residues. Germline CDR1 LNHDA, CDR2 SQIVND (reference sequence). CDR3 DNA sequence: TGTGCCAGTACCACCGGGACAACGAGCTCTGGAAACACCATATATTTT. It specifies CASTTGTTSSGNTIYF. Full variable domain (rest looked up from reference TRBV19 and TRBJ1-3): DGGITQSPKYLFRKEGQNVTLSCEQNLNHDAMYWYRQDPGQGLRLIYYSQIVNDFQKGDIAEGYSVSREKKESFPLTVTSAQKNPTAFYLCASTTGTTSSGNTIYFGEGSWLTVV.

This clone was recorded once. This chain's CDR3 is CASSFRGTGQETQYF. The CDR3 coding sequence is TGTGCCAGCAGTTTCCGTGGGACAGGTCAAGAGACCCAGTACTTC. The J gene is TRBJ2-5, the V gene TRBV27, with 8 positions matching TRBD1. Trimming at V came to 3 bases and at J to 2 bases, leaving 5 bases not matched to a gene. Germline V gene data show CDR1 as MNHEY and CDR2 as SMNVEV (reference sequence). CDR3 length: 15 amino acids.

This chain joins TRBV27 and TRBJ2-3; D possibly corresponds to TRBD2 (5 bases). V lost 3 bases, J lost 2 bases, and 9 bases lay in between. CDR1 and CDR2 from the germline V gene are MNHEY and SMNVEV (reference sequence). The CDR3 covers 14 residues. CDR3 in amino acids: CASSFGVLTDTQYF. The CDR3 DNA reads as TGTGCCAGCAGTTTCGGGGTCCTCACAGATACGCAGTATTTT.